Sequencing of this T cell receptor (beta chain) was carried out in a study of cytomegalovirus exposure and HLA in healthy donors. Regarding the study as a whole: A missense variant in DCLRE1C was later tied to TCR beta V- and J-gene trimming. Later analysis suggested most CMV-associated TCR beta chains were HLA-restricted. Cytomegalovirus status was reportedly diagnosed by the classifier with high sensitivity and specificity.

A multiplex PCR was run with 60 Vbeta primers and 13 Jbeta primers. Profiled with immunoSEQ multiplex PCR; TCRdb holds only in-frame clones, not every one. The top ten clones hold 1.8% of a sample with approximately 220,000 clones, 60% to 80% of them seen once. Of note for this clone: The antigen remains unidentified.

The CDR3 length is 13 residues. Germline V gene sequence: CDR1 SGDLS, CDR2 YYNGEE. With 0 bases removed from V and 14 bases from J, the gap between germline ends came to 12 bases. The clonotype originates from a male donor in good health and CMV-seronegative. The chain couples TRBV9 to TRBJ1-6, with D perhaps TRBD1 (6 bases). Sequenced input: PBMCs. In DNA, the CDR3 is TGTGCCAGCAGCGTAGAGGGGGATCGGGCCCTCCACTTT. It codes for CASSVEGDRALHF.